These T cell receptor beta chains were read from a single sample in a study of CXCR3-negative and CXCR3-positive naive CD8 T cells. Reanalyzing the 5' RACE reads, TCRdb keeps one entry per CDR3 protein, without DNA. In total, the table holds around 130,000 distinct CDR3 sequences. Sequences were obtained from naive CXCR3+ CD8+ T cells from blood. These receptors came from a human donor in good health. Some clones in this sample may be carry-over from other donors' samples. The CDR3 runs from the conserved cysteine through the conserved F or W.

v_call,j_call,cdr3_aa
TRBV28,TRBJ2-5,CASSLSSETQYF
TRBV6-5,TRBJ1-1,CASRLTPTGLNTEAFF
TRBV4-3,TRBJ1-2,CASSPGTVSYGYTF
TRBV7-9,TRBJ1-1,CASSFLAGGKNTEAFF
TRBV5-6,TRBJ1-1,CASSLGPMNTEAFF
TRBV12-3/TRBV12-4,TRBJ2-1,CASSSGLAGGVEQFF
TRBV6-2/TRBV6-3,TRBJ2-1,CASSSYSPRDSSYNEKFF
TRBV29-1,TRBJ2-1,CSVVLWEGHKYNEQFF
TRBV14,TRBJ2-7,CASSQDGYSYEQYF
TRBV5-6,TRBJ2-3,CASSFGRDTQYF
TRBV12-3/TRBV12-4,TRBJ2-7,CASRPTLAGPYEQYF
TRBV3-1,TRBJ1-1,CASSHGLGSEAFF
TRBV11-3,TRBJ2-3,CASSLDTGGRTDTQYF
TRBV12-3/TRBV12-4,TRBJ2-1,CASSMGQGDEQFF
TRBV6-4,TRBJ1-1,CASSSTGQPNTEAFF
TRBV20-1,TRBJ2-1,CSAVPYRTSSYNEQFF
TRBV28,TRBJ1-1,CASRDKDSGVWVNTEAFF